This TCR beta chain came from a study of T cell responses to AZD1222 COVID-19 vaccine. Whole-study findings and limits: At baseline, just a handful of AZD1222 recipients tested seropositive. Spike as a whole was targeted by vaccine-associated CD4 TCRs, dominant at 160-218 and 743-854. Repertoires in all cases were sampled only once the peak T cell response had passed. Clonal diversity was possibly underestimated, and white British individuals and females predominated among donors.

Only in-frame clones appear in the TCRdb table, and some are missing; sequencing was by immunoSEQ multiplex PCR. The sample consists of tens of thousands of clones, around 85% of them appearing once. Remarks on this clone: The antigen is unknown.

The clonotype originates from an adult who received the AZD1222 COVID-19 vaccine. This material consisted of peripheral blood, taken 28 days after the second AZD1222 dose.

The CDR3 here is CASSYLASGSGDTQYF. The CDR3 DNA is TGTGCCAGCAGTTACCTCGCTAGCGGGAGCGGAGATACGCAGTATTTT. The chain uses TRBV6-6 and TRBJ2-3; 10 bases map to TRBD2. V shed 2 bases, J shed 5 bases, and the junction held 7 bases outside the gene matches. CDR3 length: 16 amino acids. Germline CDR1 reads MNHNY; CDR2 reads SVGAGI (reference sequence).